One sample yielded the 31 T cell receptor beta chains listed below, sequenced in a study of blood T cell repertoires in COVID-19. Data came from immunoSEQ multiplex PCR; TCRdb stores just in-frame clones and leaves some out. The sample shows about 300,000 clones, 65% to 90% of them seen only once. The material sequenced was peripheral blood. All receptors derive from a human donor in a cohort sampled during active COVID-19.

This chain joins TRBV6-6 and TRBJ1-6; D is ambiguous. CDR3 length equals 15 residues. The V and J ends lost 5 bases and 6 bases respectively, with 14 bases between them. CDR1 is MNHNY, CDR2 SVGAGI, per germline (reference sequence). CDR3 coding DNA: TGTGCCAGCAGTCTCCTGCCCCCCGGTAATTCACCCCTCCACTTT. It encodes CASSLLPPGNSPLHF.

This clone was observed a single time. The chain carries TRBV7-3 and TRBJ2-1; 9 bases align to TRBD2. Germline CDR1 and CDR2: SGHTA and FQGTGA. The trim removed 1 base at V and 10 bases at J, leaving 5 bases unmatched. This CDR3 comprises 14 residues. The CDR3 nucleotides are TGTGCCAGCAGCTTAAGCGGCGGGACTAGCGAGCAGTTCTTC. It yields the protein CASSLSGGTSEQFF.

This rearrangement joins TRBV7-3 to TRBJ2-1, with 15 bases identical to TRBD2. This CDR3 has 21 amino acids. Trimming at V came to 2 bases and at J to 9 bases, leaving 20 bases not matched to a gene. Germline V gene data show CDR1 as SGHTA and CDR2 as FQGTGA. The CDR3 DNA sequence: TGTGCCAGCAGCTTAGGGCGAGGACTAGCGGGAGGGCCGAGGTCAGATAGTGAGCAGTTCTTC. Its protein product is CASSLGRGLAGGPRSDSEQFF.

The chain uses TRBV6-1 and TRBJ2-1, with 12 bases that match TRBD2. This CDR3 region has 15 residues. V lost 3 bases to trimming and J lost 8 bases; unmatched junction nucleotides: 5. The V gene's germline CDR1 is MNHNS and CDR2 SASEGT. The CDR3 region has the DNA TGTGCCAGCAGTGAGACTAGCGGGAGAATCCATGAGCAGTTCTTC. Residues: CASSETSGRIHEQFF.

The genes are TRBV6-5 and TRBJ2-7, with TRBD1 matching over 9 bases. The CDR3 covers 16 residues. In germline, CDR1 is MNHEY, CDR2 SVGAGI. Germline trimming cut 0 bases from V and 3 bases from J; bases unmatched to any gene: 6. Here the CDR3 DNA reads TGTGCCAGCAGTTACTCGGGACAGGGTGCCTACTACGAGCAGTACTTC. Translating it yields CASSYSGQGAYYEQYF.

The chain joins TRBV4-3 to TRBJ2-2; perhaps TRBD1 as D (6 bases). Germline-derived CDR1 and CDR2 are LGHNA and YSLEER. The CDR3 consists of 17 residues. V lost 0 bases to trimming and J lost 5 bases, with 16 bases between them. The chain's CDR3 is CASSQDLLIDRTGELFF. DNA for the CDR3: TGCGCCAGCAGCCAAGATCTCCTGATCGACAGGACCGGGGAGCTGTTTTTT.

A single count supports this clone. The rearrangement uses TRBV18 and TRBJ1-2; 7 bases are shared with TRBD1. There are 13 residues in the CDR3. CDR1 and CDR2 from the germline V gene are KGHSH and LQKENI. J gave up 9 bases and V 3 bases, and 7 bases lay outside the gene matches. The CDR3 DNA reads as TGTGCCAGCTCACCCGACAGGGAGTCCCGCTACACCTTC. It specifies CASSPDRESRYTF. Together with reference TRBV18 and TRBJ1-2, the CDR3 gives the full variable domain: NAGVMQNPRHLVRRRGQEARLRCSPMKGHSHVYWYRQLPEEGLKFMVYLQKENIIDESGMPKERFSAEFPKEGPSILRIQQVVRGDSAAYFCASSPDRESRYTFGSGTRLTVV.

The rearrangement links TRBV24-1 to TRBJ2-1; TRBD2 agrees at 10 bases. CDR1 and CDR2 (germline): KGHDR, SFDVKD. Unmatched junction bases numbered 10, after V lost 4 bases and J lost 8 bases. The CDR3 extends over 16 amino acids. As DNA, the CDR3 is TGTGCCACCAGTGACCGAGCGGGAGGGCCATTGGATGAGCAGTTCTTC. Amino acids: CATSDRAGGPLDEQFF.

This rearrangement joins TRBV28 to TRBJ2-3; 9 bases agree with TRBD2. The CDR3 covers 16 residues. V gave up 8 bases and J gave up 4 bases; unmatched junction bases: 13. Germline lookup yields CDR1 MDHEN and CDR2 SYDVKM. The CDR3 coding sequence is TGTGCCAGCTCCGGCTATGAGCGGGAGGTTTCAGATACGCAGTATTTT. Translated, it gives CASSGYEREVSDTQYF.

The genes are TRBV6-1 and TRBJ2-1; weak D call: TRBD2 (5 bases). CDR1 is MNHNS and CDR2 is SASEGT in the germline V gene. This CDR3 comprises 15 residues. V dropped 0 bases and J dropped 4 bases, with 10 bases sitting between them. Here the CDR3 reads CASSEAERPYNEQFF. For the CDR3, the DNA is TGTGCCAGCAGTGAAGCGGAGCGGCCTTACAATGAGCAGTTCTTC.

V gene TRBV13 combines with J gene TRBJ2-1, with unresolved D. Trimming stripped 4 bases from V and 4 bases from J, with 17 bases between. The CDR3 loop spans 16 amino acids. Germline values: CDR1 PRHDT, CDR2 FYEKMQ (reference sequence). CDR3 in DNA: TGTGCCAGCAGCTCGAGCTATGCCAACGAATACAATGAGCAGTTCTTC. Translation gives CASSSSYANEYNEQFF.

This clone was detected once. The CDR3: CASTREQFYGYTF. The DNA of the CDR3 is TGTGCCAGCACAAGAGAACAGTTCTATGGCTACACCTTC. The chain combines TRBV9 with TRBJ1-2; D not resolved. The CDR3 totals 13 residues. The germline CDR1 and CDR2 sequences are SGDLS and YYNGEE. The germline V and J ends were trimmed by 6 bases and 4 bases, with 13 bases remaining between them.

This chain joins TRBV6-5 and TRBJ1-1; D may be TRBD1 (5 bases). CDR3 length equals 14 residues. The germline CDR1 and CDR2 sequences are MNHEY and SVGAGI. The V end lost 2 bases, the J end lost 6 bases, and 13 bases lay between the germline ends. CDR3: CASSYAGRGAEAFF. For the CDR3, the DNA is TGTGCCAGCAGTTACGCCGGGAGGGGCGCTGAAGCTTTCTTT.

J is TRBJ2-5 and V is TRBV5-1; 12 nucleotides line up with TRBD2. Per the germline V gene, CDR1 is SGHRS and CDR2 is YFSETQ. This CDR3 contains 18 residues. J gave up 5 bases and V 0 bases, and 11 bases lay outside the gene matches. The CDR3 DNA follows: TGCGCCAGCAGCTTGGGACCCGGGACTAGCGGGTTGTTGGAGACCCAGTACTTC. It yields the protein CASSLGPGTSGLLETQYF.

The genes are TRBV6-5 and TRBJ1-1; the D gene is possibly TRBD1 (5 bases). This CDR3 is 12 amino acids long. V lost 6 bases and J 6 bases, leaving 11 bases between the germline ends. Germline V gene lookup returns CDR1 MNHEY and CDR2 SVGAGI. CDR3 bases: TGTGCCAGCAGCCAGGGTATCGCTGAAGCTTTCTTT. Translated: CASSQGIAEAFF.

The chain links TRBV4-1 to TRBJ2-1; D possibly corresponds to TRBD2 (6 bases). CDR1 MGHRA and CDR2 YSYEKL come from the germline V gene. The CDR3 consists of 16 residues. The V end was cut by 0 bases, the J end by 2 bases, with 11 bases between. The chain's CDR3 is CASSQDRGRPYNEQFF. In DNA form, the CDR3 reads TGCGCCAGCAGCCAAGATAGAGGGAGGCCCTACAATGAGCAGTTCTTC.

This chain uses TRBV28 with TRBJ2-7; D perhaps matches TRBD2 (6 bases). CDR1 and CDR2 (germline): MDHEN, SYDVKM. The CDR3 is made up of 14 amino acids. Trimming stripped 6 bases from V and 4 bases from J, with 16 bases between. CDR3 bases: TGTGCCAGCAGGTCCGTGGTAGCGGTGTACGAGCAGTACTTC. It specifies CASRSVVAVYEQYF.

The CDR3 region is CASKLGQGYEQYF. The DNA for the CDR3 is TGTGCCAGCAAATTGGGACAGGGTTACGAGCAGTACTTC. The rearrangement uses TRBV27 and TRBJ2-7; 9 bases are shared with TRBD1. The CDR3 covers 13 residues. V lost 7 bases, J lost 4 bases, and 5 bases stayed unmatched. Germline loops: CDR1 MNHEY, CDR2 SMNVEV (reference sequence).

The chain employs TRBV7-2 and TRBJ2-2, with 15 bases identical to TRBD2. After removal of 6 bases from V and 1 base from J, the junction contained 3 bases not matched to a gene. In germline, CDR1 is SGHTA, CDR2 FQGNSA. This CDR3 has 17 residues. In DNA, the CDR3 is TGTGCCAGCAGTCGGGGACTAGCGGGAGGGAACACCGGGGAGCTGTTTTTT. Protein sequence: CASSRGLAGGNTGELFF. Combining the CDR3 with reference TRBV7-2 and TRBJ2-2 gives the whole variable domain GAGVSQSPSNKVTEKGKDVELRCDPISGHTALYWYRQSLGQGLEFLIYFQGNSAPDKSGLPSDRFSAERTGGSVSTLTIQRTQQEDSAVYLCASSRGLAGGNTGELFFGEGSRLTVL.

This chain joins TRBV5-1 and TRBJ1-3; D ambiguous. Trimming took off 1 base at V and 0 bases at J, with 8 bases between the two ends. Germline CDR1 and CDR2: SGHRS and YFSETQ. The CDR3 is 15 amino acids. The DNA for the CDR3 is TGCGCCAGCAGCTTGAGAACAGCCTCTGGAAACACCATATATTTT. Amino acid sequence: CASSLRTASGNTIYF.

This clone was detected once. The rearrangement joins TRBV10-1 to TRBJ2-3; D is unclear. Looked up from germline, CDR1 is WNHNN and CDR2 is SYGVQD (reference sequence). The CDR3 is made up of 13 amino acids. Trimming pared 3 bases from V and 3 bases from J, leaving 7 bases between. This chain's CDR3 is CASSETITDTQYF. DNA of the CDR3: TGCGCCAGCAGTGAAACTATTACAGATACGCAGTATTTT.

V usage is TRBV2 and J usage is TRBJ2-7; D possibly corresponds to TRBD2 (6 bases). The CDR3 is 12 amino acids. The V and J ends lost 6 bases and 3 bases respectively, with 9 bases between them. Germline V gives CDR1 SNHLY, CDR2 FYNNEI. The CDR3 region has the DNA TGTGCCAGCAGGGGGGACTTCTACGAGCAGTACTTC. Translating it yields CASRGDFYEQYF.

The chain uses TRBV25-1 and TRBJ2-1; TRBD2 matches at 9 bases. The CDR3 consists of 16 residues. The V segment lost 8 bases and the J segment 7 bases; nucleotides outside the gene matches: 15. Germline CDR1 and CDR2: MGHDK and SYGVNS. CDR3 nucleotide sequence: TGTGCCAGCTCAAACCCCGGGACTAGCATTTTGAATGAGCAGTTCTTC. This gives the protein CASSNPGTSILNEQFF. Full variable domain (remainder filled in from reference TRBV25-1 and TRBJ2-1): EADIYQTPRYLVIGTGKKITLECSQTMGHDKMYWYQQDPGMELHLIHYSYGVNSTEKGDLSSESTVSRIRTEHFPLTLESARPSHTSQYLCASSNPGTSILNEQFFGPGTRLTVL.

The chain combines TRBV30 with TRBJ1-5; D unclear. V was shortened by 0 bases and J by 5 bases, with 8 bases between the two germline ends. This CDR3 spans 13 amino acids. Germline values: CDR1 GTSNPN, CDR2 SVGIG (reference sequence). DNA of the CDR3: TGTGCCTGGAGTGTACGCACAGATCAGCCCCAGCATTTT. Residues: CAWSVRTDQPQHF.

This chain uses TRBV7-9 with TRBJ1-1; 8 nucleotides align to TRBD1. The CDR3 is made up of 15 amino acids. V shed 4 bases, J shed 0 bases, and the junction held 4 bases outside the gene matches. Germline V gene data show CDR1 as SEHNR and CDR2 as FQNEAQ (reference sequence). In DNA, the CDR3 is TGTGCCAGCAGCTCTCAGGGACAGGTGAACACTGAAGCTTTCTTT. Amino acids: CASSSQGQVNTEAFF.

This rearrangement joins TRBV18 to TRBJ2-1; 7 positions match TRBD2. The CDR3 totals 15 residues. Trimming removed 2 bases from V and 8 bases from J; junction bases left unmatched: 9. CDR1 and CDR2 from the germline V gene are KGHSH and LQKENI. The CDR3 loop reads CASSPRAGVRYEQFF. In DNA, the CDR3 is TGTGCCAGCTCACCAAGGGCGGGAGTGCGATATGAGCAGTTCTTC.

The V and J genes are TRBV7-6 and TRBJ1-1, with D perhaps matching TRBD1 (6 bases). V gave up 4 bases and J gave up 4 bases, with 19 bases separating them. CDR1 is SGHVS and CDR2 is FNYEAQ in the germline V gene. The CDR3 length is 16 residues. The CDR3 coding sequence is TGTGCCAGCAGCTCGTACAGGGCAGCGGGGGGCACTGAAGCTTTCTTT. Translated: CASSSYRAAGGTEAFF.

This clone appeared once. This rearrangement joins TRBV6-5 to TRBJ1-2; maybe TRBD1 (5 bases). V was pared by 2 bases and J by 5 bases, with 9 bases between. Germline CDR1 reads MNHEY; CDR2 reads SVGAGI. CDR3 length: 13 residues. This CDR3 is CASSYSQGYGYTF. CDR3 nucleotides: TGTGCCAGCAGTTACAGTCAGGGTTATGGCTACACCTTC.

The V and J genes are TRBV30 and TRBJ2-2; D not certain. This CDR3 is 13 amino acids long. Germline V lookup: CDR1 GTSNPN, CDR2 SVGIG (reference sequence). V was cut by 4 bases and J by 1 base, with 7 bases left in between. Here the CDR3 reads CAWNRQNTGELFF. Here the CDR3 DNA reads TGTGCCTGGAATCGACAGAACACCGGGGAGCTGTTTTTT.

The chain combines TRBV27 with TRBJ1-5; no definite D call. CDR1 and CDR2 from the germline V gene are MNHEY and SMNVEV (reference sequence). The CDR3 has 13 residues. Trimming stripped 0 bases from V and 7 bases from J, with 7 bases between. The CDR3 nucleotides read TGTGCCAGCAGTTTATCGATGAGGCAGCCCCAGCATTTT. Residues: CASSLSMRQPQHF.

This rearrangement joins TRBV5-1 to TRBJ2-3; 7 bases map to TRBD2. The CDR3 length is 15 residues. The germline gives CDR1 SGHRS, CDR2 YFSETQ. The V segment lost 4 bases and the J segment 5 bases; nucleotides outside the gene matches: 10. CDR3 in amino acids: CASSLRGRAGDTQYF. The DNA of the CDR3 is TGCGCCAGCAGCCTCCGAGGGAGGGCTGGAGATACGCAGTATTTT.